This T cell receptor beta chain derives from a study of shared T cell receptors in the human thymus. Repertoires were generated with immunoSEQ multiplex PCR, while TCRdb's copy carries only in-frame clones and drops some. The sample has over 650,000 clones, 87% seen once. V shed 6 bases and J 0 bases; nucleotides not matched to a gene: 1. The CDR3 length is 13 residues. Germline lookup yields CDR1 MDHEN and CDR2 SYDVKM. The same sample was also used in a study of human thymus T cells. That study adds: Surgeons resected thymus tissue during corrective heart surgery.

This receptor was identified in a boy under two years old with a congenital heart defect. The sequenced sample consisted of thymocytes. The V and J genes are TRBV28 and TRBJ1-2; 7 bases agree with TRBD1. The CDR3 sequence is CASRDRTNYGYTF. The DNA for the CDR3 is TGTGCCAGCAGGGACAGGACTAACTATGGCTACACCTTC.